The clone carrying this T cell receptor (beta chain) was recorded many times. Researchers took RNA transcripts and amplified the TCR beta CDR3 regions from them. HTBI primers were the set used in a first-round RT-PCR of the TCR CDR3. TCRdb re-called the multiplex PCR reads with MiXCR, one entry per CDR3 protein. The sample carries about 400,000 distinct CDR3 sequences, approximately 15% recorded once. Patients aged 18 to 65 with hyperthyroidism were newly diagnosed, with duration under 2 months. Cells are PBMCs isolated from roughly 9.3 ml of fresh blood. Germline lookup yields CDR1 DFQATT and CDR2 SNEGSKA (reference sequence). Germline trimming cut 6 bases from V and 0 bases from J; bases unmatched to any gene: 10. CDR3 length: 16 residues. This sample was taken from a study of T cells in Graves' hyperthyroidism and ophthalmopathy.

The sample comprised blood. V is TRBV20-1 and J is TRBJ2-4, with 8 nucleotides matching TRBD2. The TCR originated in a woman between 18 and 30 years old with Graves' hyperthyroidism. This CDR3 is CSAYGRESLAKNIQYF. The CDR3 DNA is TGCAGTGCCTACGGGAGGGAGTCCCTAGCCAAAAACATTCAGTACTTC.